This entry lists 26 T cell receptor delta chains sequenced from one sample in a study of Vδ1+ human thymocytes. Study-wide results and limits: In the thymus, TRG and TRD repertoires looked highly polyclonal with Gaussian CDR3 lengths.

No antigen has been assigned to these receptors. The template was reverse-transcribed extracted RNA. CDR3 amplicons came from multiplex PCR with pooled V-gene forward and constant-region reverse primers. TCRdb called clones from the multiplex PCR reads again using CATT. Among about 55,000 delta-chain clones listed, about a sixth were seen once. Sequencing used Vdelta1+ gamma-delta thymocytes from the thymus. Sample subset: FACS-sorted CD3+ TCRalphabeta- TCRVdelta1+ TCRVdelta2- thymocytes. These receptors were collected from a boy under three years old who had congenital heart surgery.

This clone was recorded a few times. The chain has TRDV1 and TRDJ1; 10 nucleotides match TRDD3. The trim removed 5 bases at V and 1 base at J, leaving 16 bases unmatched. The germline gives CDR1 TSWWSYY, CDR2 QGS. CDR3 size: 19 residues. The CDR3 region is CALGSPGGGYRECTDKLIF. The CDR3 region has the DNA TGTGCTCTTGGGAGTCCTGGTGGGGGATACAGGGAGTGCACCGATAAACTCATCTTT.

The V gene is TRDV1, the J gene TRDJ1; TRDD3 matches at 13 bases. The J segment lost 3 bases and the V segment lost 0 bases, leaving 10 bases of the junction unmatched. The CDR3 covers 19 residues. CDR1 TSWWSYY and CDR2 QGS come from the germline V gene. CDR3 sequence (DNA): TGTGCTCTTGGGGAACTTCTTTCTACTGGGGGATACGACGCCGATAAACTCATCTTT. Translating it yields CALGELLSTGGYDADKLIF.

J is TRDJ1 and V is TRDV1; perhaps TRDD3 as D (5 bases). Trimming took 0 bases from V and 0 from J, leaving 23 bases between them. The CDR3 length is 20 residues. Germline values: CDR1 TSWWSYY, CDR2 QGS. The CDR3: CALGELGSSNGGPNTDKLIF. DNA for the CDR3: TGTGCTCTTGGGGAACTTGGGTCTTCGAACGGGGGCCCTAACACCGATAAACTCATCTTT.

V gene TRDV1 combines with J gene TRDJ1, with TRDD3 matching 8 bases. Per germline, CDR1 TSWWSYY and CDR2 QGS. The junction had 6 bases not matched to a gene; V was cut back by 6 bases and J by 0 bases. The CDR3 extends over 15 amino acids. CDR3 amino acids: CALGIMGDHTDKLIF. The CDR3 nucleotides read TGTGCTCTTGGCATAATGGGGGATCACACCGATAAACTCATCTTT.

This clone was seen only a few times. This sequence joins TRDV1 and TRDJ1; tentatively, D is TRDD3 (8 bases). This CDR3 region has 19 residues. Per germline, CDR1 TSWWSYY and CDR2 QGS. The ends were cut back, 4 bases at V and 1 base at J, with 25 bases in the middle. CDR3 residues: CALGGCFLPKLGVTDKLIF. CDR3 bases: TGTGCTCTTGGGGGGTGTTTCCTACCCAAACTGGGGGTCACCGATAAACTCATCTTT.

As for this clone: At one boundary the junction diverges from the germline segment, which might be a read error. The V and J genes are TRDV1 and TRDJ1; 10 bases match TRDD3. Germline V gene lookup returns CDR1 TSWWSYY and CDR2 QGS. The CDR3 is 22 residues long. CDR3 DNA: TGTGCTCTTGGCGAACGGGGTTGGTTCCTTCAACTGGGGGATGGGCCCACCGATAAACTCATCTTT. It translates to CALGERGWFLQLGDGPTDKLIF.

The chain has TRDV1 and TRDJ1; 8 bases fit TRDD3. Per the germline V gene, CDR1 is TSWWSYY and CDR2 is QGS. This CDR3 has 20 amino acids. J lost 7 bases, V lost 3 bases, and 25 bases had no gene match. CDR3 sequence (DNA): TGTGCTCTTGGGGACCCCGACTTCCCCACACTGGGGGGTGGATCTGGTAAACTCATCTTT. Amino acid sequence: CALGDPDFPTLGGGSGKLIF.

V and J are TRDV2 and TRDJ1; TRDD3 agrees at 7 bases. After removal of 0 bases from V and 2 bases from J, the junction contained 8 bases not matched to a gene. The V gene's germline CDR1 is GEAIGNYY and CDR2 EKD. This CDR3 has 16 amino acids. The CDR3 coding sequence is TGTGCCTGTGACACCGGATGCGGGGATAGTACCGATAAACTCATCTTT. The encoded protein is CACDTGCGDSTDKLIF.

This clone was counted a few times. V gene TRDV1 combines with J gene TRDJ1; 7 bases are a match to TRDD3. The trim removed 4 bases at V and 0 bases at J, leaving 17 bases unmatched. The CDR3 sequence is 19 residues long. Germline assignment: CDR1 TSWWSYY and CDR2 QGS. CDR3 nucleotide sequence: TGTGCTCTTGGGGTCCCGGATAGTTGCGGGGGATGCTACACCGATAAACTCATCTTT. It specifies CALGVPDSCGGCYTDKLIF.

The J gene is TRDJ1, the V gene TRDV1, with D possibly matching TRDD3 (5 bases). The CDR3 is made up of 21 amino acids. Germline CDR1 TSWWSYY, CDR2 QGS. V was trimmed by 2 bases and J by 0 bases, leaving 28 bases between them. CDR3 sequence reads: CALGEVPRTAGGAPYTDKLIF. The CDR3 DNA reads as TGTGCTCTTGGGGAAGTCCCGCGCACCGCTGGTGGGGCCCCGTACACCGATAAACTCATCTTT.

This clone has more than one count but fewer than ten. The chain uses TRDV1 and TRDJ1; D unresolved. The CDR3 consists of 18 residues. The V end was cut by 0 bases, the J end by 0 bases, with 17 bases between. Germline CDR1 TSWWSYY, CDR2 QGS. CDR3 DNA sequence: TGTGCTCTTGGGGAACTAGACCAGGGGCTAACGTACACCGATAAACTCATCTTT. Translating gives CALGELDQGLTYTDKLIF.

This chain connects TRDV1 to TRDJ1; 8 bases match TRDD3. With 2 bases clipped from V and 0 bases from J, the junction kept 20 bases outside the gene matches. This CDR3 is 21 amino acids long. CDR1 and CDR2 from the germline V gene are TSWWSYY and QGS. CDR3 loop: CALGEGYLREWGYLHTDKLIF. As DNA, the CDR3 is TGTGCTCTTGGGGAAGGCTACCTGCGCGAGTGGGGATACCTACACACCGATAAACTCATCTTT.

The chain has TRDV1 and TRDJ1, with 7 bases fitting TRDD2. With 7 bases clipped from V and 4 bases from J, the junction kept 15 bases outside the gene matches. CDR3 length: 16 residues. Germline CDR1 is TSWWSYY and CDR2 is QGS. Here the CDR3 reads CALVFLHPSPGDKLIF. For the CDR3, the DNA is TGTGCTCTTGTTTTCCTACACCCTTCCCCGGGCGATAAACTCATCTTT.

The chain links TRDV1 to TRDJ1; 11 nucleotides match TRDD3. The CDR3 extends over 22 amino acids. Germline lookup yields CDR1 TSWWSYY and CDR2 QGS. The V gene end was trimmed by 3 bases and the J gene end by 0 bases; junction bases not matched to a gene: 21. This CDR3 is CALGELRTFHYWGIEYTDKLIF. As DNA, the CDR3 is TGTGCTCTTGGGGAGCTACGTACGTTCCATTACTGGGGGATAGAGTACACCGATAAACTCATCTTT.

This clone was picked up a small number of times. The chain is built from TRDV1 and TRDJ1; D gene uncertain. This CDR3 comprises 14 residues. The V end was cut by 3 bases, the J end by 0 bases, with 8 bases between. The germline CDR1 and CDR2 sequences are TSWWSYY and QGS. For the CDR3, the DNA is TGTGCTCTTGGGGACCCATGGCACACCGATAAACTCATCTTT. This encodes CALGDPWHTDKLIF.

This clone has just a few counts. The chain carries TRDV1 and TRDJ1; 8 bases line up with TRDD3. The germline V gene has CDR1 TSWWSYY and CDR2 QGS. V trimming: 3 bases; J trimming: 1 base; junction bases outside the gene matches: 10. CDR3 length: 17 amino acids. CDR3 protein: CALGDFLTGGRTDKLIF. In nucleotides, the CDR3 is TGTGCTCTTGGGGACTTCCTCACTGGGGGCCGCACCGATAAACTCATCTTT.

Only a few counts were recorded for this clone. The rearrangement uses TRDV1 and TRDJ1; 9 bases line up with TRDD3. This CDR3 has 17 amino acids. With V trimmed by 1 base and J by 0 bases, 6 bases remained unmatched. Per the germline V gene, CDR1 is TSWWSYY and CDR2 is QGS. Here the CDR3 reads CALGERNRGYDTDKLIF. For the CDR3, the DNA is TGTGCTCTTGGGGAACGTAATCGGGGATACGACACCGATAAACTCATCTTT.

This clone has only a few counts. The chain couples TRDV1 to TRDJ1; 8 bases are shared with TRDD3. V shed 4 bases, J shed 0 bases, and the junction held 7 bases outside the gene matches. CDR3 length: 16 amino acids. Per the germline V gene, CDR1 is TSWWSYY and CDR2 is QGS. The CDR3 reads CALGGSTGGYTDKLIF. In DNA, the CDR3 is TGTGCTCTTGGGGGAAGTACTGGGGGGTACACCGATAAACTCATCTTT.

This clone turned up a few times. The V and J genes are TRDV1 and TRDJ1; TRDD2 might be the D (6 bases). V lost 2 bases, J lost 8 bases, and 21 bases lay in between. Germline V gene data show CDR1 as TSWWSYY and CDR2 as QGS. This CDR3 is 16 amino acids long. CDR3 sequence: CALGEASYPSSWKLIF. The CDR3 coding sequence is TGTGCTCTTGGGGAAGCGTCCTACCCCTCGAGTTGGAAACTCATCTTT.

The chain joins TRDV1 to TRDJ1; the match to TRDD3 covers 11 bases. Germline CDR1 TSWWSYY, CDR2 QGS. The CDR3 extends over 21 amino acids. V gave up 2 bases and J gave up 0 bases; unmatched junction bases: 17. CDR3 protein: CALGEEESYWGIKPHTDKLIF. The DNA of the CDR3 is TGTGCTCTTGGGGAAGAAGAATCCTACTGGGGGATAAAACCCCACACCGATAAACTCATCTTT.

This clone was seen only a few times. The rearrangement links TRDV1 to TRDJ2, with a tentative D call TRDD3 (6 bases). CDR1 is TSWWSYY and CDR2 is QGS in the germline V gene. This CDR3 region has 25 residues. Trimming took 2 bases from V and 1 from J, leaving 38 bases between them. This chain's CDR3 is CALGETPTAYLLRDGGSYLTAQLFF. The DNA of the CDR3 is TGTGCTCTTGGGGAAACACCCACGGCCTACCTATTAAGAGACGGGGGGAGCTATTTGACAGCACAACTCTTCTTT.

As concerns this clone: A single base separates this from a much larger clone, so it may be a read error. This chain joins TRDV2 and TRDJ1; the match to TRDD3 covers 9 bases. The CDR3 spans 17 residues. Trimming at V came to 4 bases and at J to 0 bases, leaving 11 bases not matched to a gene. Germline V gene data show CDR1 as GEAIGNYY and CDR2 as EKD. CDR3: CACETYVLGEYTDKLIF. The CDR3 bases are TGTGCCTGTGAGACCTACGTACTGGGGGAATACACCGATAAACTCATCTTT.

This clone has a handful of counts. This may arise from a read error, as a much more abundant clone is one base away. This chain uses TRDV2 with TRDJ1; unclear D gene. This CDR3 has 13 amino acids. Per the germline V gene, CDR1 is GEAIGNYY and CDR2 is EKD. CDR3 amino acids: CARDGAYTDKLIF. The CDR3 nucleotides read TGTGCCCGTGACGGGGCCTACACCGATAAACTCATCTTT.

This clone was seen a handful of times. The V and J genes are TRDV1 and TRDJ1; a weak D match, TRDD3 (6 bases). The V and J ends lost 1 base and 4 bases respectively, with 28 bases between them. Germline V gives CDR1 TSWWSYY, CDR2 QGS. The CDR3 is 20 amino acids. The CDR3 reads CALGERRRLPGDTWGDKLIF. CDR3 nucleotides: TGTGCTCTTGGGGAACGAAGACGCCTACCCGGCGATACGTGGGGCGATAAACTCATCTTT.

This clone was recorded a few times. The genes are TRDV1 and TRDJ1; D possibly uses TRDD2 or TRDD3 (9 bases each). Trimming shortened V by 5 bases and J by 2 bases, and 30 bases separated the two germline ends. The CDR3 is 20 amino acids. The V gene's germline CDR1 is TSWWSYY and CDR2 QGS. CDR3 amino acids: CALGSPFLRPTGGKTDKLIF. The CDR3 nucleotides read TGTGCTCTTGGGAGCCCCTTCCTACGCCCTACTGGGGGAAAGACCGATAAACTCATCTTT.

This clone turned up a few times. J is TRDJ1 and V is TRDV1; D is uncertain. V lost 1 base and J 3 bases, leaving 15 bases between the germline ends. Germline CDR1 reads TSWWSYY; CDR2 reads QGS. CDR3 length equals 16 residues. The CDR3 spells CALGEPFYASADKLIF. CDR3 nucleotides: TGTGCTCTTGGGGAACCATTCTACGCATCTGCCGATAAACTCATCTTT.